A single sample is the source of the 11 T cell receptor beta chains below, sequenced in a study of T cell responses to AZD1222 COVID-19 vaccine. Assay used: immunoSEQ multiplex PCR; TCRdb lists only in-frame clones, some missing. The table records about 140,000 clones, about 90% of them present only once. This sample comprised peripheral blood, obtained on day 0 of AZD1222 vaccination. These receptors were obtained from an adult in good health.

This clone appeared once. Different DNA sequences within this sample yield the same CDR3. The chain is built from TRBV28 and TRBJ1-1, with D unclear. The CDR3 is 11 residues long. The germline V and J ends were trimmed by 5 bases and 7 bases, with 8 bases remaining between them. Germline V gives CDR1 MDHEN, CDR2 SYDVKM. The CDR3 spells CASSPRSEAFF. As DNA, the CDR3 is TGTGCCAGCAGTCCCCGGAGTGAAGCTTTCTTT.

The genes are TRBV14 and TRBJ1-1, with D unclear. CDR1 and CDR2 from the germline V gene are SGHDN and FVKESK. V lost 2 bases to trimming and J lost 1 base, with 8 bases between them. The CDR3 is 14 residues long. The CDR3 nucleotides read TGTGCCAGCAGCCAAAACTACAGGAACACTGAAGCTTTCTTT. Its protein product is CASSQNYRNTEAFF.

J is TRBJ1-1 and V is TRBV2; 7 bases map to TRBD1. Germline-derived CDR1 and CDR2 are SNHLY and FYNNEI. With 2 bases clipped from V and 9 bases from J, the junction kept 9 bases outside the gene matches. This CDR3 is built from 14 residues. The DNA for the CDR3 is TGTGCCAGCAGTGAAATAAGGAAGACAGGGAAAGCTTTCTTT. It codes for CASSEIRKTGKAFF.

This chain joins TRBV14 and TRBJ1-2; D gene unclear. The CDR3 sequence is 13 residues long. V was pared by 4 bases and J by 8 bases, with 14 bases between. Germline-derived CDR1 and CDR2 are SGHDN and FVKESK. CDR3 sequence reads: CASSLGWIAGYTF. Here the CDR3 DNA reads TGTGCCAGCAGCCTGGGGTGGATCGCCGGCTACACCTTC.

This clone was counted between two and nine times. Other DNA sequences in this sample translate to the same CDR3. The V gene is TRBV7-3, the J gene TRBJ2-5, with D perhaps being TRBD1 or TRBD2 (6 bases each). This CDR3 region has 13 residues. Germline V gene lookup returns CDR1 SGHTA and CDR2 FQGTGA. The V end was cut by 6 bases, the J end by 5 bases, with 13 bases between. CDR3 sequence reads: CASSLGGLETQYF. Here the CDR3 DNA reads TGTGCCAGCAGTCTCGGGGGCCTGGAGACCCAGTACTTC.

The CDR3 DNA is TGTGCCAGCTGGGGGACAGGGGGCGAGACAGATACGCAGTATTTT. Protein sequence: CASWGTGGETDTQYF. The gene calls are TRBV18 and TRBJ2-3; TRBD1 aligns across 12 bases. The trim removed 7 bases at V and 3 bases at J, leaving 5 bases unmatched. CDR3 size: 15 residues. The germline V gene has CDR1 KGHSH and CDR2 LQKENI. Using reference TRBV18 and TRBJ2-3 for the parts outside the CDR3, the full variable domain is NAGVMQNPRHLVRRRGQEARLRCSPMKGHSHVYWYRQLPEEGLKFMVYLQKENIIDESGMPKERFSAEFPKEGPSILRIQQVVRGDSAAYFCASWGTGGETDTQYFGPGTRLTVL.

The V call is TRBV7-9, the J call TRBJ1-3; no reliable D call. Trimming pared 5 bases from V and 7 bases from J, leaving 9 bases between. The germline gives CDR1 SEHNR, CDR2 FQNEAQ (reference sequence). The CDR3 is 12 residues long. CDR3: CASSLSGNTIYF. For the CDR3, the DNA is TGTGCCAGCAGCCTGAGTGGGAACACCATATATTTT.

The V call is TRBV27, the J call TRBJ2-7; TRBD1 is a possible D gene (5 bases). Trimming took off 2 bases at V and 3 bases at J, with 11 bases between the two ends. The CDR3 is 14 amino acids. CDR1 is MNHEY, CDR2 SMNVEV, per germline (reference sequence). The DNA for the CDR3 is TGTGCCAGCAGTTTAAGGCGGCAGGGCTACGAGCAGTACTTC. Encoded protein: CASSLRRQGYEQYF.

This clone was seen more than once but under ten times. The chain couples TRBV5-1 to TRBJ1-1; 10 bases are shared with TRBD1. Germline-derived CDR1 and CDR2 are SGHRS and YFSETQ. J gave up 5 bases and V 2 bases, and 15 bases lay outside the gene matches. CDR3 length: 18 residues. The CDR3 protein is CASSLRGSTGGPRTEAFF. CDR3 in DNA: TGCGCCAGCAGCTTAAGGGGGTCGACAGGGGGCCCGAGGACTGAAGCTTTCTTT.

The DNA for the CDR3 is TGTGCCAGCAGTGAACTATGGGCAGATACGCAGTATTTT. This translates into CASSELWADTQYF. V gene TRBV25-1 combines with J gene TRBJ2-3, with unresolved D. The length of the CDR3 is 13 residues. Germline loops: CDR1 MGHDK, CDR2 SYGVNS. V was pared by 2 bases and J by 4 bases, with 7 bases between.

This clone was seen only once. The chain couples TRBV28 to TRBJ1-4; tentative D call: TRBD1 (5 bases). The V end lost 1 base, the J end lost 8 bases, and 17 bases lay between the germline ends. The germline V gene encodes CDR1 MDHEN and CDR2 SYDVKM. This CDR3 is 16 amino acids long. CDR3 coding DNA: TGTGCCAGCAGTTTATCCACCGCAGGGTATCAGGAAAAACTGTTTTTT. It codes for CASSLSTAGYQEKLFF.